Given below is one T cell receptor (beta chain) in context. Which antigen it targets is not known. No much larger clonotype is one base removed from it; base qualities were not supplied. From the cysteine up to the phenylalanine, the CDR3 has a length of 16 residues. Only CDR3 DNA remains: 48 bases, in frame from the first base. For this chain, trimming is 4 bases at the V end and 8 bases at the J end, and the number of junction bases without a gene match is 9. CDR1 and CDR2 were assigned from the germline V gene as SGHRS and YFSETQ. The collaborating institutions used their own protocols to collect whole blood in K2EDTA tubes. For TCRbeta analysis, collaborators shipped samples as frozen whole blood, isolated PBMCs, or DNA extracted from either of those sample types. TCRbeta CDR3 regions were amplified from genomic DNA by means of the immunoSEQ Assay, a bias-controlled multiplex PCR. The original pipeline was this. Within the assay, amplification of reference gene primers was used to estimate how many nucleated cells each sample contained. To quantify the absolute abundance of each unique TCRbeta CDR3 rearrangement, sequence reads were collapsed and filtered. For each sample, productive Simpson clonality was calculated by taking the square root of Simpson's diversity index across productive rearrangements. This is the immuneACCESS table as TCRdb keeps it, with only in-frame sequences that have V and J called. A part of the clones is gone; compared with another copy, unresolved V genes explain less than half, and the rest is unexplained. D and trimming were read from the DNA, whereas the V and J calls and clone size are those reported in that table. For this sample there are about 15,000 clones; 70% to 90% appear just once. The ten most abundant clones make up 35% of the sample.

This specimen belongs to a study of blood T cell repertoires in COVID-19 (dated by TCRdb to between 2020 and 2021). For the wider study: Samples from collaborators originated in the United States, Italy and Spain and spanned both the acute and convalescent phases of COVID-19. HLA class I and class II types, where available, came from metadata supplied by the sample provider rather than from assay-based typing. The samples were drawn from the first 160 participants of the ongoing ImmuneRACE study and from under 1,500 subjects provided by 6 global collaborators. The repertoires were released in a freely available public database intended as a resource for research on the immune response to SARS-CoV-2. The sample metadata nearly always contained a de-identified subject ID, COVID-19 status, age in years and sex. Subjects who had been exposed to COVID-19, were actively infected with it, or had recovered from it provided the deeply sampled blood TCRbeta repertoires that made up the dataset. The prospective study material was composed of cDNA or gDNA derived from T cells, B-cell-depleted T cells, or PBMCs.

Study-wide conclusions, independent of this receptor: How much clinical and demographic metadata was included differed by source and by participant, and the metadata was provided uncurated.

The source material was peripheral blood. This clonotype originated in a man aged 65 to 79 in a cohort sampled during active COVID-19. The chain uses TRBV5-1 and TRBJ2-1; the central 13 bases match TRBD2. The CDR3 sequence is CASSDLTSGRRDEQFF. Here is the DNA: TGCGCCAGCAGCGACCTGACTAGCGGGAGGAGGGATGAGCAGTTCTTC.